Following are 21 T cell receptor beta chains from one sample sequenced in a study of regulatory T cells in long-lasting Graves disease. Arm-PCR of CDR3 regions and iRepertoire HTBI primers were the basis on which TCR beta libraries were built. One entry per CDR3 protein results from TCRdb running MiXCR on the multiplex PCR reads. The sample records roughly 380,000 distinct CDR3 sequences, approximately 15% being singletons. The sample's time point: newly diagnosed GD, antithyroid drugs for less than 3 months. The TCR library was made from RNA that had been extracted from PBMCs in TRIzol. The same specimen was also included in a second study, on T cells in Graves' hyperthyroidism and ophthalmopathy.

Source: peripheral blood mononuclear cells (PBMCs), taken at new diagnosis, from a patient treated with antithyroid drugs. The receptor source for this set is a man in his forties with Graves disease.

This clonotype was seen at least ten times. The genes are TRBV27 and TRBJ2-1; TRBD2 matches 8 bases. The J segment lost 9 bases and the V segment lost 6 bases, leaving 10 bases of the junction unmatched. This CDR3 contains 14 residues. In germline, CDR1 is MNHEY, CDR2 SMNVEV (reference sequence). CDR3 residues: CASRTLAGSIEQFF. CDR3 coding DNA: TGTGCCAGCAGAACGCTAGCGGGTTCGATTGAGCAGTTCTTC.

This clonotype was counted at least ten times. Written as DNA, the CDR3 is TGTGCCACCAGCAGGGACAGGGGAATTGGCACTGAAGCTTTCTTT. As protein: CATSRDRGIGTEAFF. This chain joins TRBV15 and TRBJ1-1; TRBD1 agrees at 9 bases. Germline values: CDR1 LNHNV, CDR2 YYDKDF (reference sequence). The CDR3 loop spans 15 amino acids. J was trimmed by 4 bases and V by 3 bases; bases with no gene match: 6. The variable domain in full, with the rest retrieved from reference TRBV15 and TRBJ1-1, is DAMVIQNPRYQVTQFGKPVTLSCSQTLNHNVMYWYQQKSSQAPKLLFHYYDKDFNNEADTPDNFQSRRPNTSFCFLDIRSPGLGDTAMYLCATSRDRGIGTEAFFGQGTRLTVV.

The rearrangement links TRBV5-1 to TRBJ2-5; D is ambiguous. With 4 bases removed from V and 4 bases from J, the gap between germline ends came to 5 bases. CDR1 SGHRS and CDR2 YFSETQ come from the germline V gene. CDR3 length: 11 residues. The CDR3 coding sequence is TGCGCCAGCAGCGCTACAGAGACCCAGTACTTC. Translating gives CASSATETQYF.

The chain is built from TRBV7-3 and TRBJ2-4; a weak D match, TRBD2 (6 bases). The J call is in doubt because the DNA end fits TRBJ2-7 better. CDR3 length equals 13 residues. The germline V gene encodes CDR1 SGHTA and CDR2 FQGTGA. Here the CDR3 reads CASSSGPYYEQYF. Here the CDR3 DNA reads TGTGCCAGCAGCAGCGGGCCGTACTACGAGCAGTACTTC.

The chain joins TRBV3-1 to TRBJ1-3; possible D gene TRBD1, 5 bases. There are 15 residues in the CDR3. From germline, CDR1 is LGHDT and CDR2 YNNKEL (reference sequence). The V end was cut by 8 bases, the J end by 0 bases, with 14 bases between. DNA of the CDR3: TGTGCCAGCGCGCCGCTCGGGGGCTCTGGAAACACCATATATTTT. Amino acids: CASAPLGGSGNTIYF.

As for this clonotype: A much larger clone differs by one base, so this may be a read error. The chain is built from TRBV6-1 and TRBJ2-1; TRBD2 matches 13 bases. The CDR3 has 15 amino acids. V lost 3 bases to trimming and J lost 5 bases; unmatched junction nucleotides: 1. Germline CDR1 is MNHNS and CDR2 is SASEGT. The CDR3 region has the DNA TGTGCCAGCAGTGACACTAGCGGGGGGGACAATGAGCAGTTCTTC. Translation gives CASSDTSGGDNEQFF.

The DNA for the CDR3 is TGTGCCAGCAGTGGGTCCCGGGGGGCCAACGTCCTGACTTTC. It encodes CASSGSRGANVLTF. The V and J genes are TRBV2 and TRBJ2-6; D not certain. The CDR3 contains 14 residues. The V and J ends lost 4 bases and 4 bases respectively, with 8 bases between them. Germline CDR1 is SNHLY and CDR2 is FYNNEI.

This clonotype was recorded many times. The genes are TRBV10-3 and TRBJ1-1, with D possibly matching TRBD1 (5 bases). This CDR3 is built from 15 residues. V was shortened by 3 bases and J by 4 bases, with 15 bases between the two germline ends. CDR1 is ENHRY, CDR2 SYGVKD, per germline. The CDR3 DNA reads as TGTGCCATCAGTGACCGGCAGGGCTTCGGCACTGAAGCTTTCTTT. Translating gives CAISDRQGFGTEAFF.

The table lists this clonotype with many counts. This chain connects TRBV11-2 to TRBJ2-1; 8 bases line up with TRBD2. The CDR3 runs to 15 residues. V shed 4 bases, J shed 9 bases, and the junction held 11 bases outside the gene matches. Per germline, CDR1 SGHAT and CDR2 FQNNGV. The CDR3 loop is CASSSPMAGGVEQFF. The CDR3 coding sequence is TGTGCCAGCAGCTCCCCGATGGCGGGGGGCGTTGAGCAGTTCTTC. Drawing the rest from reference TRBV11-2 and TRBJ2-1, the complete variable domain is EAGVAQSPRYKIIEKRQSVAFWCNPISGHATLYWYQQILGQGPKLLIQFQNNGVVDDSQLPKDRFSAERLKGVDSTLKIQPAKLEDSAVYLCASSSPMAGGVEQFFGPGTRLTVL.

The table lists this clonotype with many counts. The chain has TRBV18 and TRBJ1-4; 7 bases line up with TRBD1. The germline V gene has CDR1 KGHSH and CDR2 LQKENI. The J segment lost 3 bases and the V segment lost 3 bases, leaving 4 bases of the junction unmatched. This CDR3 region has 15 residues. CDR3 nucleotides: TGTGCCAGCTCACCGCCGGGACAGCCTAATGAAAAACTGTTTTTT. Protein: CASSPPGQPNEKLFF.

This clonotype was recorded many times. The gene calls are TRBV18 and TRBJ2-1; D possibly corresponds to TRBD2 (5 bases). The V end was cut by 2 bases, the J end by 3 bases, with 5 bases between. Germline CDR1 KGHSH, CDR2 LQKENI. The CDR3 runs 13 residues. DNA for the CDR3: TGTGCCAGCTCACCAGAGGGCTACAATGAGCAGTTCTTC. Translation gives CASSPEGYNEQFF.

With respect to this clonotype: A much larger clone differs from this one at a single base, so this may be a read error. CDR3 loop: CNARVGGSDEKLFF. CDR3 coding DNA: TGCAATGCTAGAGTTGGGGGTTCGGATGAAAAACTGTTTTTT. The V call is TRBV20-1, the J call TRBJ1-4, with D maybe TRBD1 (5 bases). Germline V gene data show CDR1 as DFQATT and CDR2 as SNEGSKA (reference sequence). This CDR3 has 14 amino acids.

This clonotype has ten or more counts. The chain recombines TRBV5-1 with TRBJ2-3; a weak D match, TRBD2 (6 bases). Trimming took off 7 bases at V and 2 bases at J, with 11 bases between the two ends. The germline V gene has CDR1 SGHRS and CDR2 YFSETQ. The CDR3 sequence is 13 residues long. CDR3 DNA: TGCGCCAGCGCCCGGGGGTACACAGATACGCAGTATTTT. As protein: CASARGYTDTQYF.

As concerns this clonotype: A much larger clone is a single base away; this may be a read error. CDR3 in DNA: TGCAATGCTAGATCTGGGGTAGAGACCGGGGAGCTGTTTTTT. Its translation is CNARSGVETGELFF. This chain connects TRBV20-1 to TRBJ2-2; D gene ambiguous. The germline gives CDR1 DFQATT, CDR2 SNEGSKA (reference sequence). CDR3 size: 14 residues.

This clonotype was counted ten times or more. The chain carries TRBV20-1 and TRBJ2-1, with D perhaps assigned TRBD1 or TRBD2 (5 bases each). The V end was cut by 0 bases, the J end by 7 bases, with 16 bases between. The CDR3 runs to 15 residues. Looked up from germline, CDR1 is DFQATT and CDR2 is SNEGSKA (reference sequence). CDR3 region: CSARDPGHSGNEQFF. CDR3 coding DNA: TGCAGTGCTAGAGATCCGGGGCACAGCGGAAATGAGCAGTTCTTC.

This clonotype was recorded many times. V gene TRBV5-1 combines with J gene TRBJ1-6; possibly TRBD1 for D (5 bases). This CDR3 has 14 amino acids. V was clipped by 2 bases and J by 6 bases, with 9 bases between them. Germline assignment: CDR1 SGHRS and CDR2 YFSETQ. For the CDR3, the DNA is TGCGCCAGCAGCTTCGACAGAGCTAATTCACCCCTCCACTTT. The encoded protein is CASSFDRANSPLHF. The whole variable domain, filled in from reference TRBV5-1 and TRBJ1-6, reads KAGVTQTPRYLIKTRGQQVTLSCSPISGHRSVSWYQQTPGQGLQFLFEYFSETQRNKGNFPGRFSGRQFSNSRSEMNVSTLELGDSALYLCASSFDRANSPLHFGNGTRLTVT.

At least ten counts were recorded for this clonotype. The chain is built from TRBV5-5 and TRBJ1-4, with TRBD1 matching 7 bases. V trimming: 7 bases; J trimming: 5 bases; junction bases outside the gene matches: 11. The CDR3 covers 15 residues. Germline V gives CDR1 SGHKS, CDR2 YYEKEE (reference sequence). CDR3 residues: CASGLTGKDNEKLFF. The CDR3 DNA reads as TGTGCCAGCGGGTTGACAGGGAAGGACAATGAAAAACTGTTTTTT.

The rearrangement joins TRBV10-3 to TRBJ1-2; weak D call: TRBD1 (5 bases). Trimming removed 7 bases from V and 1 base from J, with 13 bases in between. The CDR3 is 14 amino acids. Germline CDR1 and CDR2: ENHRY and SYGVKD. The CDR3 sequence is CAINQGPSNYGYTF. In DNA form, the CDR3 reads TGTGCCATCAACCAGGGACCGAGTAACTATGGCTACACCTTC.

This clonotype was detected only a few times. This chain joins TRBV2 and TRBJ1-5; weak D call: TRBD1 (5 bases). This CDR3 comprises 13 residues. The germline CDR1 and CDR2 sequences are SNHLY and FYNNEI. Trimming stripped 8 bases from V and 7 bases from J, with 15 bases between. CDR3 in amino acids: CASGLGLGQPQHF. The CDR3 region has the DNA TGTGCCAGCGGATTGGGGCTCGGCCAGCCCCAGCATTTT.

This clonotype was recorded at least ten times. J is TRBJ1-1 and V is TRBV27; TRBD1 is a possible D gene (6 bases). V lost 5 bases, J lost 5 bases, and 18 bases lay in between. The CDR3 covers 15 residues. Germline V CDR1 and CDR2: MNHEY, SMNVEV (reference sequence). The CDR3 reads CASSPRTGRLTEAFF. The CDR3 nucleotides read TGTGCCAGCAGTCCCCGCACAGGGAGATTGACTGAAGCTTTCTTT.

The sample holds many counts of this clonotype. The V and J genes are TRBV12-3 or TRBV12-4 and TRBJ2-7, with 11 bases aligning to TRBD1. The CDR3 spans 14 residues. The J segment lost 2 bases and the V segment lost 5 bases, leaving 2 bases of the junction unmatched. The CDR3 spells CASSTGQGAYEQYF. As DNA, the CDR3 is TGTGCCAGCAGTACGGGACAGGGGGCCTACGAGCAGTACTTC.